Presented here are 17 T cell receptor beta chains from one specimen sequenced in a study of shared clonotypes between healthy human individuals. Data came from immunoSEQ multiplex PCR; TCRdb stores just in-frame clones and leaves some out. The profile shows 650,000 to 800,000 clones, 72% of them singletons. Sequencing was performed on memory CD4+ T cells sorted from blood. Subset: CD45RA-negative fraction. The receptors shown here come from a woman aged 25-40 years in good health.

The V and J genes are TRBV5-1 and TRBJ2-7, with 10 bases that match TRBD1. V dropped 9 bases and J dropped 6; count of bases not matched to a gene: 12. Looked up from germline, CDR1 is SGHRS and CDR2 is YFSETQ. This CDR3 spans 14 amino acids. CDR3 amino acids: CANPFRDRGVEQYF. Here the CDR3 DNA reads TGCGCCAACCCTTTCCGGGACAGGGGAGTCGAGCAGTACTTC.

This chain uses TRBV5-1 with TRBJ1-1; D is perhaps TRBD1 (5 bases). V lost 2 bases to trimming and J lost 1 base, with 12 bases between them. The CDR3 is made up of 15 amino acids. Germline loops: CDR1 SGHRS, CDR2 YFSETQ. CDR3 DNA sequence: TGCGCCAGCAGCTTCGGGGGATTTGGGAACACTGAAGCTTTCTTT. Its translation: CASSFGGFGNTEAFF.

CDR3 residues: CASSERLAGVYNEQFF. CDR3 bases: TGTGCCAGCTCTGAGAGACTAGCGGGAGTTTACAATGAGCAGTTCTTC. This sequence joins TRBV28 and TRBJ2-1; 12 positions match TRBD2. CDR3 length: 16 amino acids. Looked up from germline, CDR1 is MDHEN and CDR2 is SYDVKM. V shed 8 bases and J 4 bases; nucleotides not matched to a gene: 9.

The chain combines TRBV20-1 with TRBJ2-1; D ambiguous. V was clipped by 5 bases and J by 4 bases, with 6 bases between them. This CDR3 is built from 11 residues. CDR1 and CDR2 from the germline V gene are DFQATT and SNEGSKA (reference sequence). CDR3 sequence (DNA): TGCAGTGCTCCCGTTTACAATGAGCAGTTCTTC. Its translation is CSAPVYNEQFF.

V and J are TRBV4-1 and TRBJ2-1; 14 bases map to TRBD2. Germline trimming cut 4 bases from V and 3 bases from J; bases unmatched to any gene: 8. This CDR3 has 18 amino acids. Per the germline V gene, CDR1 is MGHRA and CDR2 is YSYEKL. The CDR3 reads CASSPTSGRALFYNEQFF. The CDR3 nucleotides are TGCGCCAGCAGCCCGACTAGCGGGAGGGCCTTGTTCTACAATGAGCAGTTCTTC.

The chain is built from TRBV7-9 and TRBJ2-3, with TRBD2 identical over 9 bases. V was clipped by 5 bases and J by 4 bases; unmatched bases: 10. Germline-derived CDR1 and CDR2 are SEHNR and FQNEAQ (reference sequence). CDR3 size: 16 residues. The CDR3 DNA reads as TGTGCCAGCAGCCAACGAAGCGGGAGGAGTGCAGATACGCAGTATTTT. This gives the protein CASSQRSGRSADTQYF.

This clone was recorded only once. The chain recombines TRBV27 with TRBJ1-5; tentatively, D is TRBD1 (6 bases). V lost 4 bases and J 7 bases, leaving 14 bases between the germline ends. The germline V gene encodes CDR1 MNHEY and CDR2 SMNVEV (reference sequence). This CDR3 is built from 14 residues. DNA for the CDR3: TGTGCCAGCAGTTCAATACAGGGACGCCAGCCCCAGCATTTT. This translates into CASSSIQGRQPQHF.

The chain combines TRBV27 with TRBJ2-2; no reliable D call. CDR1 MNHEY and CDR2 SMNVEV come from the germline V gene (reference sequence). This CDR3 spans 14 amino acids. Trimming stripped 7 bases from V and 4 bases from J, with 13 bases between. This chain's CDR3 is CASIASLGTGELFF. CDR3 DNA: TGTGCCAGCATTGCGTCGTTGGGCACCGGGGAGCTGTTTTTT.

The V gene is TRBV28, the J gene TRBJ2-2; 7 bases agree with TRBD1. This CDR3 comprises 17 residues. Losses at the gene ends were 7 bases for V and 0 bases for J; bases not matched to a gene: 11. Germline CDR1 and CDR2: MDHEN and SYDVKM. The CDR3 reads CASTNTLGTANTGELFF. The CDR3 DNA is TGTGCCAGCACCAACACCCTCGGGACAGCGAACACCGGGGAGCTGTTTTTT.

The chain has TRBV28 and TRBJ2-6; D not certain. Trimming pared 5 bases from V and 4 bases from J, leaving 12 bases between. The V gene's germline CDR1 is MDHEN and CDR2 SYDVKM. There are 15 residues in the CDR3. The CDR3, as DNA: TGTGCCAGCAGTCCCCACCGGTCGGGGGCCAACGTCCTGACTTTC. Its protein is CASSPHRSGANVLTF.

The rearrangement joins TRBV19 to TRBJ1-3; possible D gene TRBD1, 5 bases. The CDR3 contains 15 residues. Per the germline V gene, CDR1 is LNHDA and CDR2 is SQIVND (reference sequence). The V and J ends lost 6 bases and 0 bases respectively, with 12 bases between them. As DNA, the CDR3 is TGTGCCAGTAGCCCTGGACATACCTCTGGAAACACCATATATTTT. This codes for CASSPGHTSGNTIYF.

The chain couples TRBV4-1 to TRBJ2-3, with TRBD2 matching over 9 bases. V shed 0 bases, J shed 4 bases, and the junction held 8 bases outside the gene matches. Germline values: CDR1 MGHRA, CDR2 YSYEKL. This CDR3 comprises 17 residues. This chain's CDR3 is CASSQDFAGGPADTQYF. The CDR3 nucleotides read TGCGCCAGCAGCCAAGATTTTGCGGGAGGGCCGGCAGATACGCAGTATTTT.

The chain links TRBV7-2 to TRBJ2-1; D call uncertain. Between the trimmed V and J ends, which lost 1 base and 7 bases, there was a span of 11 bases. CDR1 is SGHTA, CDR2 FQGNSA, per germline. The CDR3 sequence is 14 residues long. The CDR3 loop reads CASSLDGWANEQFF. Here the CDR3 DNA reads TGTGCCAGCAGCTTAGATGGATGGGCGAATGAGCAGTTCTTC.

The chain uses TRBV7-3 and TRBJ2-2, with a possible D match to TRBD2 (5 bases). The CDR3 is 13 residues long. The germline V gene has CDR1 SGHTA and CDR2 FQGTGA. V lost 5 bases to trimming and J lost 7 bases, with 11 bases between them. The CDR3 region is CASSPSPGGELFF. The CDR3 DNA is TGTGCCAGCAGCCCTAGCCCGGGCGGGGAGCTGTTTTTT.

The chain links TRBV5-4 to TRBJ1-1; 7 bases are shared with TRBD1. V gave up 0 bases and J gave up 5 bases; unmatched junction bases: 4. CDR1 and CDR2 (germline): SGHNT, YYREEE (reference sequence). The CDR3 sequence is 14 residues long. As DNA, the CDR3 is TGTGCCAGCAGCTTGGAGGCAGGGGGTACTGAAGCTTTCTTT. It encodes CASSLEAGGTEAFF.

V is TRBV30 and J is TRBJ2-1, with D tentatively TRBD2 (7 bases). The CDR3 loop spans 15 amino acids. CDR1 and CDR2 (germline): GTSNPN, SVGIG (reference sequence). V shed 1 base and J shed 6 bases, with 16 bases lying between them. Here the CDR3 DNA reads TGTGCCTGGAGTGGATACGGGGGGCTGGCCAATGAGCAGTTCTTC. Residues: CAWSGYGGLANEQFF.

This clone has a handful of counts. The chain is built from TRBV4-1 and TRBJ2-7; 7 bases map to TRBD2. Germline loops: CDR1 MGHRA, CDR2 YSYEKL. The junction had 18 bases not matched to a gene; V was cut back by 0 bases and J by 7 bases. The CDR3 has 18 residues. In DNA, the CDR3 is TGCGCCAGCAGCCAAGATCGGTCCCGTGGCGGGAGCGGTCCGGAGCAGTACTTC. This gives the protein CASSQDRSRGGSGPEQYF.